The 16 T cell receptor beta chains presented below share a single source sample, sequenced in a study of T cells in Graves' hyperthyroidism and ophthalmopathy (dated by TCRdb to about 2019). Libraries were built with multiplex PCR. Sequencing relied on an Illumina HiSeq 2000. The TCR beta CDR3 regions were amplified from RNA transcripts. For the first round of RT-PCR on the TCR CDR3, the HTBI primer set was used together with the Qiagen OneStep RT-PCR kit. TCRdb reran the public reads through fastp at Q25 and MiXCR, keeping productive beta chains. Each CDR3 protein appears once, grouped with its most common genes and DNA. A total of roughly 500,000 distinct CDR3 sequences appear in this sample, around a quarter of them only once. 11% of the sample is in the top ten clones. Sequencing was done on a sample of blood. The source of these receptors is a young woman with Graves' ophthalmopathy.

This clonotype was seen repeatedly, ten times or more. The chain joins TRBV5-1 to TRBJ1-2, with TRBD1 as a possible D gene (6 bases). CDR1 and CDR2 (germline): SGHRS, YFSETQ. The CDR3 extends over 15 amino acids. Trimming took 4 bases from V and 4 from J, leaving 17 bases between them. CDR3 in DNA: TGCGCCAGCAGCAATGGAGGGGGGCAGGGCTATGGCTACACCTTC. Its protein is CASSNGGGQGYGYTF.

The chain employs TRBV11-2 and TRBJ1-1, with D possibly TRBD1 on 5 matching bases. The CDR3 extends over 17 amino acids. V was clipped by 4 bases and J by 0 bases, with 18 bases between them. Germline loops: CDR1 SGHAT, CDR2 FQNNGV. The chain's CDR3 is CASSSVPTGELNTEAFF. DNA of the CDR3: TGTGCCAGCAGCTCCGTCCCCACAGGTGAACTGAACACTGAAGCTTTCTTT. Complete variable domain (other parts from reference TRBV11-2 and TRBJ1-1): EAGVAQSPRYKIIEKRQSVAFWCNPISGHATLYWYQQILGQGPKLLIQFQNNGVVDDSQLPKDRFSAERLKGVDSTLKIQPAKLEDSAVYLCASSSVPTGELNTEAFFGQGTRLTVV.

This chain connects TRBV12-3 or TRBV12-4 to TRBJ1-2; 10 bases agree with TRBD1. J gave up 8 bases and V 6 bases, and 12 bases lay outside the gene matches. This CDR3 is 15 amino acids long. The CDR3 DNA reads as TGTGCCAGCAGGGACAAGTCCGGGACAGGGGTAGGCTACACCTTC. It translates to CASRDKSGTGVGYTF.

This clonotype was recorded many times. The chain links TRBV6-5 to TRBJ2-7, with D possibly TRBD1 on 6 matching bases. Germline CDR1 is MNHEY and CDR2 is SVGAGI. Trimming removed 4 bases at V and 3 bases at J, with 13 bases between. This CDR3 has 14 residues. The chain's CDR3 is CASSSPSDSYEQYF. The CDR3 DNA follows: TGTGCCAGCAGTTCCCCTTCGGACAGCTACGAGCAGTACTTC.

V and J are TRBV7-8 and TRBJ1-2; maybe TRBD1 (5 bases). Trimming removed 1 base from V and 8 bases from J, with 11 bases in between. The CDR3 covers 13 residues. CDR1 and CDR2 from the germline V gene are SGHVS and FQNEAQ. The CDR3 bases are TGTGCCAGCAGCTTAGTAGCCAGGGACGGCTACACCTTC. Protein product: CASSLVARDGYTF.

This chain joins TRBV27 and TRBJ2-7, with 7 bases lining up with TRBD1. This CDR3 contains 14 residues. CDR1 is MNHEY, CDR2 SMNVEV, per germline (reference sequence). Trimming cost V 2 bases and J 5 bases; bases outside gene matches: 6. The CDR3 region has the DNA TGTGCCAGCAGTTTAAGGGGGCCGGTCCACGAGCAGTACTTC. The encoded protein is CASSLRGPVHEQYF.

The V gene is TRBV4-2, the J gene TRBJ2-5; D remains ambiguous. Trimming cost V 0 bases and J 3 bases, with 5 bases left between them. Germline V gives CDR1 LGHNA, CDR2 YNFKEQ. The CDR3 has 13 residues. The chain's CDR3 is CASSQDNKETQYF. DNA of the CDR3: TGTGCCAGCAGCCAAGATAATAAAGAGACCCAGTACTTC.

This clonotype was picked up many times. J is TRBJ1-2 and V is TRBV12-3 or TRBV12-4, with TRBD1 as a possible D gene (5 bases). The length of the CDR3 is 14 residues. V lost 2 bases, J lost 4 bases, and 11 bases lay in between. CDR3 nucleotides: TGTGCCAGCAGTTTAACCGGGACCAGCTATGGCTACACCTTC. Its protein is CASSLTGTSYGYTF.

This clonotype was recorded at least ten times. The CDR3 nucleotides are TGTGCCAGCAGCCCCTTGGGTATCTCACCCCTCCACTTT. It yields the protein CASSPLGISPLHF. The genes are TRBV11-2 and TRBJ1-6, with D unclear. V shed 5 bases and J shed 10 bases, with 12 bases lying between them. CDR1 SGHAT and CDR2 FQNNGV come from the germline V gene. The CDR3 extends over 13 amino acids.

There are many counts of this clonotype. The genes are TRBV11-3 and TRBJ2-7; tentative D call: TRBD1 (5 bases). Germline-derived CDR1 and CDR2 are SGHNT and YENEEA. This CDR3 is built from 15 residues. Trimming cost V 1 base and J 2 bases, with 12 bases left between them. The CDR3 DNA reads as TGTGCCAGCAGCTTAGTTCTTGACAGACCCTACGAGCAGTACTTC. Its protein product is CASSLVLDRPYEQYF.

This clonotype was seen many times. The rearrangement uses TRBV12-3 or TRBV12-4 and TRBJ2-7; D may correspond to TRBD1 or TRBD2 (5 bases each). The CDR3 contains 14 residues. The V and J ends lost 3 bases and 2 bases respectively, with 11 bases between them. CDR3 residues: CASSFRDGPYEQYF. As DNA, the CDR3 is TGTGCCAGCAGTTTTCGGGACGGTCCCTACGAGCAGTACTTC.

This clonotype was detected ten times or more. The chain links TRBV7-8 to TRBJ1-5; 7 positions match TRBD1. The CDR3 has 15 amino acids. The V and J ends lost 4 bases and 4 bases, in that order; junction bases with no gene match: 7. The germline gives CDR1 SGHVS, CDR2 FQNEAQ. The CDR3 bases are TGTGCCAGCAGCTCAGAGACAGGGCAGAATCAGCCCCAGCATTTT. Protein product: CASSSETGQNQPQHF.

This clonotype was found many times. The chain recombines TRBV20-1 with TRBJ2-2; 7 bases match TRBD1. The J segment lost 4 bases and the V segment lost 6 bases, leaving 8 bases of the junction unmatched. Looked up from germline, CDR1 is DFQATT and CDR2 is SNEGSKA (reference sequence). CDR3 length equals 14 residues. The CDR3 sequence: CSALTGLGTGELFF. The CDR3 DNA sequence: TGCAGTGCCCTGACAGGGTTGGGCACCGGGGAGCTGTTTTTT.

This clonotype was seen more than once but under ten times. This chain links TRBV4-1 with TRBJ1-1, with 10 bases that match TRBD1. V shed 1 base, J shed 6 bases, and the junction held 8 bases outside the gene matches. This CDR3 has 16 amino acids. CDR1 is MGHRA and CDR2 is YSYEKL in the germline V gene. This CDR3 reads CASSQGQGAWVPEAFF. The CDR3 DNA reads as TGCGCCAGCAGCCAAGGACAGGGGGCGTGGGTCCCTGAAGCTTTCTTT.

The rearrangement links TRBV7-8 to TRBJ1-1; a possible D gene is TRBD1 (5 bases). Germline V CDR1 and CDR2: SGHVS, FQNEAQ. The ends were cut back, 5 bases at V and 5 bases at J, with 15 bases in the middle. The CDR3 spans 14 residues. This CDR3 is CASSHTRESTEAFF. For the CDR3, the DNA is TGTGCCAGCAGCCACACCAGGGAGTCGACTGAAGCTTTCTTT. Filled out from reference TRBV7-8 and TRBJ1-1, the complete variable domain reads GAGVSQSPRYKVAKRGQDVALRCDPISGHVSLFWYQQALGQGPEFLTYFQNEAQLDKSGLPSDRFFAERPEGSVSTLKIQRTQQEDSAVYLCASSHTRESTEAFFGQGTRLTVV.

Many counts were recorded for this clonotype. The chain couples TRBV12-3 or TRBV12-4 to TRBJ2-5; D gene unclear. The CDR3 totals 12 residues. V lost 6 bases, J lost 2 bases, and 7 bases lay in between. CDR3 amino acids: CASRTPQETQYF. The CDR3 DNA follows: TGTGCCAGCAGGACACCTCAAGAGACCCAGTACTTC.